The 24 T cell receptor beta chains listed next were all sequenced from one sample in a study of T cell repertoires in cytomegalovirus infection. TCRdb analysed the reads with MiXCR anew, one entry per CDR3 protein. This table holds about 320,000 distinct CDR3 sequences, 8% to 9.5% found once. The sequencing sample was made of PBMCs. All receptors come from a human donor in good health (CMV status not recorded). Some clones in this sample may be carry-over from other donors' samples.

This chain connects TRBV4-3 to TRBJ1-2; D may be TRBD1 (6 bases). CDR3 length: 14 residues. Germline loops: CDR1 LGHNA, CDR2 YSLEER. V was cut by 1 base and J by 8 bases, with 14 bases left in between. The chain's CDR3 is CASSQGTAVGGYTF. The CDR3 coding sequence is TGCGCCAGCAGCCAAGGGACAGCGGTTGGGGGCTACACCTTC.

The chain is built from TRBV19 and TRBJ2-1; D gene unclear. Germline CDR1 is LNHDA and CDR2 is SQIVND (reference sequence). The CDR3 runs to 16 residues. Deletions cut 1 base from V and 5 bases from J, with 15 bases between. The CDR3 DNA sequence: TGTGCCAGTAGTATAGGACCTCACTCGATCCACAATGAGCAGTTCTTC. The encoded protein is CASSIGPHSIHNEQFF. The full variable domain, completed using reference TRBV19 and TRBJ2-1, is DGGITQSPKYLFRKEGQNVTLSCEQNLNHDAMYWYRQDPGQGLRLIYYSQIVNDFQKGDIAEGYSVSREKKESFPLTVTSAQKNPTAFYLCASSIGPHSIHNEQFFGPGTRLTVL.

This clonotype was recorded many times. The rearrangement uses TRBV7-2 and TRBJ2-2; TRBD2 matches at 9 bases. This CDR3 is built from 14 residues. V shed 9 bases, J shed 6 bases, and the junction held 8 bases outside the gene matches. Germline lookup yields CDR1 SGHTA and CDR2 FQGNSA. In nucleotides, the CDR3 is TGTGCCAGTAATAGCGGGAGTTCGGCCGGGGAGCTGTTTTTT. This gives the protein CASNSGSSAGELFF.

This clonotype was recorded many times. J is TRBJ2-5 and V is TRBV29-1; D is possibly TRBD1 (6 bases). Germline assignment: CDR1 SQVTM and CDR2 ANQGSEA. The CDR3 has 12 residues. V lost 7 bases and J lost 5, with 14 bases in between. CDR3 region: CSADWGLETQYF. Written as DNA, the CDR3 is TGCAGCGCCGATTGGGGGCTGGAGACCCAGTACTTC.

This clonotype was detected only a few times. The V gene is TRBV6-2 or TRBV6-3, the J gene TRBJ2-1; D unresolved. The V end was cut by 6 bases, the J end by 7 bases, with 7 bases between. The germline gives CDR1 MNHEY, CDR2 SVGEGT. The CDR3 contains 11 residues. The CDR3 region is CASSFRNEQFF. Here the CDR3 DNA reads TGTGCCAGCAGCTTTAGGAATGAGCAGTTCTTC.

In its sample, this clonotype was seen a few times. The genes are TRBV5-1 and TRBJ2-5, with 8 bases aligning to TRBD2. J was trimmed by 5 bases and V by 2 bases; bases with no gene match: 8. The CDR3 is made up of 15 amino acids. Germline assignment: CDR1 SGHRS and CDR2 YFSETQ. The CDR3: CASSFTRLAMETQYF. As DNA, the CDR3 is TGCGCCAGCAGCTTTACCCGACTAGCGATGGAGACCCAGTACTTC.

This clonotype was seen only a few times. The chain is built from TRBV19 and TRBJ2-2, with a possible D match to TRBD1 (7 bases). There are 14 residues in the CDR3. V gave up 6 bases and J gave up 5 bases, with 13 bases separating them. Germline V CDR1 and CDR2: LNHDA, SQIVND (reference sequence). The CDR3 protein is CASRGQGGTGELFF. For the CDR3, the DNA is TGTGCCAGTAGAGGCCAGGGGGGTACCGGGGAGCTGTTTTTT.

This clonotype has at least ten counts. The V and J genes are TRBV12-3 or TRBV12-4 and TRBJ1-3, with 7 positions matching TRBD1. CDR3 length: 15 amino acids. Trimming cost V 6 bases and J 2 bases; bases outside gene matches: 7. The CDR3 is CASRGPRGTGNTIYF. CDR3 sequence (DNA): TGTGCCAGCAGGGGACCCAGGGGGACTGGAAACACCATATATTTT.

The rearrangement uses TRBV29-1 and TRBJ1-1; D not certain. The CDR3 length is 13 residues. Germline values: CDR1 SQVTM, CDR2 ANQGSEA. Trimming took 4 bases from V and 0 from J, leaving 9 bases between them. Here the CDR3 reads CSVAENLNTEAFF. CDR3 DNA sequence: TGCAGCGTTGCAGAAAACCTGAACACTGAAGCTTTCTTT. Filled out from reference TRBV29-1 and TRBJ1-1, the complete variable domain reads SAVISQKPSRDICQRGTSLTIQCQVDSQVTMMFWYRQQPGQSLTLIATANQGSEATYESGFVIDKFPISRPNLTFSTLTVSNMSPEDSSIYLCSVAENLNTEAFFGQGTRLTVV.

This clonotype was seen many times. V is TRBV7-2 and J is TRBJ2-3; D possibly uses TRBD1 or TRBD2 (5 bases each). With 5 bases removed from V and 2 bases from J, the gap between germline ends came to 14 bases. This CDR3 is 15 amino acids long. Germline V gene sequence: CDR1 SGHTA, CDR2 FQGNSA. CDR3 in DNA: TGTGCCAGCAGCCCGCCGTGGGGGAACACAGATACGCAGTATTTT. Its protein is CASSPPWGNTDTQYF.

This clonotype was seen ten or more times. J is TRBJ2-7 and V is TRBV7-2; 10 bases map to TRBD2. The CDR3 length is 15 residues. J lost 0 bases, V lost 5 bases, and 4 bases had no gene match. The V gene's germline CDR1 is SGHTA and CDR2 FQGNSA. The CDR3 reads CASSHSGRASYEQYF. The CDR3 coding sequence is TGTGCCAGCAGCCACAGCGGGAGGGCCTCCTACGAGCAGTACTTC.

This clonotype has a handful of counts. V is TRBV28 and J is TRBJ2-7; D not resolved. Trimming shortened V by 1 base and J by 6 bases, and 4 bases separated the two germline ends. The CDR3 consists of 11 residues. The germline V gene encodes CDR1 MDHEN and CDR2 SYDVKM. For the CDR3, the DNA is TGTGCCAGCAGTTTATATCCCGAGCAGTACTTC. It specifies CASSLYPEQYF.

This clonotype was recorded at least ten times. The CDR3 DNA sequence: TGTGCCAGCAGCCCACTGACTAGCGGGGGGGGGACGCAGTATTTT. Its translation is CASSPLTSGGGTQYF. The V gene is TRBV7-2, the J gene TRBJ2-3; 14 bases are a match to TRBD2. The CDR3 has 15 residues. From germline, CDR1 is SGHTA and CDR2 FQGNSA. V shed 5 bases, J shed 9 bases, and the junction held 7 bases outside the gene matches.

About this clonotype: Relative to the germline gene, one junction end is altered; a read error may explain this. The chain has TRBV7-2 and TRBJ2-2; TRBD2 agrees at 8 bases. Germline V gene data show CDR1 as SGHTA and CDR2 as FQGNSA. This CDR3 comprises 15 residues. DNA of the CDR3: TGTGCCAGCAGCTCGGGGGGGGGAAACCCCGGTGAGCTGTTTTTT. It translates to CASSSGGGNPGELFF.

To note about this clonotype: A much larger clone sits a single nucleotide away, making a read error possible. V and J are TRBV6-1 and TRBJ2-7; D remains ambiguous. Per the germline V gene, CDR1 is MNHNS and CDR2 is SASEGT. CDR3 length: 14 amino acids. CDR3 residues: CGSSYSQSSYEQYF. The CDR3 nucleotides are TGTGGCAGCAGTTACAGTCAATCCTCCTACGAGCAGTACTTC.

As for this clonotype: Since a much larger clone is just one base distant, this may be a read error. The V and J genes are TRBV7-3 and TRBJ2-2; weak D call: TRBD2 (5 bases). The CDR3 is made up of 14 amino acids. CDR1 and CDR2 (germline): SGHTA, FQGTGA. Trimming shortened V by 2 bases and J by 7 bases, and 11 bases separated the two germline ends. CDR3 residues: CASSLALGNGELFF. CDR3 bases: TGTGCCAGCAGCTTAGCCCTCGGGAACGGGGAGCTGTTTTTT.

This clonotype was picked up many times. V usage is TRBV19 and J usage is TRBJ2-1; maybe TRBD1 (6 bases). V dropped 1 base and J dropped 5 bases, with 12 bases sitting between them. The germline gives CDR1 LNHDA, CDR2 SQIVND (reference sequence). This CDR3 spans 15 amino acids. As DNA, the CDR3 is TGTGCCAGTAGTATAGCGGACAGAATTCACAATGAGCAGTTCTTC. Translation gives CASSIADRIHNEQFF.

Note on this clonotype: One end of the junction does not line up with germline, which may come from a read error. This chain links TRBV12-3 or TRBV12-4 with TRBJ2-7; D is perhaps TRBD1 (5 bases). This CDR3 comprises 11 residues. This chain's CDR3 is CASRLGAEQYF. CDR3 sequence (DNA): TGTGCCAGCAGGTTAGGGGCCGAGCAGTACTTC.

This clonotype was counted at least ten times. V and J are TRBV12-3 or TRBV12-4 and TRBJ2-3, with 7 bases fitting TRBD2. V gave up 3 bases and J gave up 2 bases; unmatched junction bases: 2. The CDR3 consists of 14 residues. CDR3: CASSLSGTTDTQYF. The CDR3 nucleotides read TGTGCCAGCAGTTTGAGCGGGACCACAGATACGCAGTATTTT.

Only a few counts were recorded for this clonotype. The chain couples TRBV20-1 to TRBJ1-1; no clear D gene. Deletions cut 0 bases from V and 5 bases from J, with 10 bases between. CDR3 length: 13 amino acids. The germline V gene encodes CDR1 DFQATT and CDR2 SNEGSKA (reference sequence). The CDR3 spells CSARDGVWTEAFF. In DNA form, the CDR3 reads TGCAGTGCTAGAGACGGGGTATGGACTGAAGCTTTCTTT.

The chain employs TRBV20-1 and TRBJ1-6, with a possible D match to TRBD1 (5 bases). Looked up from germline, CDR1 is DFQATT and CDR2 is SNEGSKA (reference sequence). The CDR3 has 14 residues. V lost 8 bases and J 7 bases, leaving 18 bases between the germline ends. CDR3 region: CSTGRDSFNSPLHF. The CDR3, as DNA: TGCAGTACAGGCCGAGACAGCTTCAATTCACCCCTCCACTTT.

This clonotype was seen a few times. The chain recombines TRBV30 with TRBJ1-2, with TRBD1 as a possible D gene (5 bases). Trimming took off 3 bases at V and 2 bases at J, with 7 bases between the two ends. The germline CDR1 and CDR2 sequences are GTSNPN and SVGIG (reference sequence). The CDR3 sequence is 12 residues long. The CDR3 sequence is CAWRGGNYGYTF. The CDR3 DNA reads TGTGCCTGGAGGGGGGGGAACTATGGCTACACCTTC.

This sequence joins TRBV27 and TRBJ2-5, with a possible D match to TRBD1 (5 bases). Germline V CDR1 and CDR2: MNHEY, SMNVEV (reference sequence). V was shortened by 3 bases and J by 4 bases, with 12 bases between the two germline ends. The CDR3 extends over 14 amino acids. CDR3 region: CASSLVWGRETQYF. The CDR3 DNA reads TGTGCCAGCAGTTTGGTCTGGGGCAGAGAGACCCAGTACTTC.

This clonotype showed up many times. CDR3 nucleotide sequence: TGTGCCAGCAGTCATAGCTACAATGAGCAGTTCTTC. Translated, it gives CASSHSYNEQFF. V and J are TRBV6-1 and TRBJ2-1; D remains unclear. Trimming cost V 5 bases and J 3 bases, with 5 bases left between them. CDR1 MNHNS and CDR2 SASEGT come from the germline V gene. The CDR3 has 12 residues.